Below, 21 T cell receptor beta chains from the same sample are listed, as sequenced in a study of blood T cell repertoires in COVID-19. Assay: immunoSEQ multiplex PCR; the TCRdb copy retains only in-frame clones and omits some. The profile shows some 140,000 clones, about four fifths of them singletons. The sample comprised peripheral blood. These receptors were collected from a man older than 75 with acute or convalescent COVID-19.

The rearrangement uses TRBV10-3 and TRBJ2-7, with no clear D. The V and J ends lost 5 bases and 6 bases respectively, with 8 bases between them. The V gene's germline CDR1 is ENHRY and CDR2 SYGVKD. This CDR3 comprises 11 residues. Here the CDR3 DNA reads TGTGCCATCAGTCCGTCGCGCGAGCAGTACTTC. Residues: CAISPSREQYF.

V usage is TRBV2 and J usage is TRBJ2-5; 7 bases align to TRBD2. With V trimmed by 1 base and J by 4 bases, 9 bases remained unmatched. The CDR3 length is 16 residues. The germline gives CDR1 SNHLY, CDR2 FYNNEI. The CDR3 loop is CASSEGEGRPSETQYF. CDR3 coding DNA: TGTGCCAGCAGTGAAGGGGAGGGGCGCCCATCAGAGACCCAGTACTTC.

The chain carries TRBV5-4 and TRBJ1-2; D call uncertain. Trimming stripped 1 base from V and 6 bases from J, with 10 bases between. This CDR3 comprises 13 residues. Germline V gene data show CDR1 as SGHNT and CDR2 as YYREEE (reference sequence). The CDR3, as DNA: TGTGCCAGCAGCTTGCGATGGCAGAATGGCTACACCTTC. Translation gives CASSLRWQNGYTF.

The genes are TRBV27 and TRBJ1-6; the D gene is possibly TRBD1 (6 bases). Looked up from germline, CDR1 is MNHEY and CDR2 is SMNVEV (reference sequence). Trimming shortened V by 5 bases and J by 7 bases, and 15 bases separated the two germline ends. The CDR3 is 15 amino acids. As DNA, the CDR3 is TGTGCCAGCAGTCGGAACAGGGTTGACAATTCACCCCTCCACTTT. Its translation: CASSRNRVDNSPLHF.

The chain combines TRBV7-2 with TRBJ2-2; 9 nucleotides align to TRBD1. The CDR3 has 15 amino acids. With V trimmed by 4 bases and J by 4 bases, 4 bases remained unmatched. CDR1 and CDR2 from the germline V gene are SGHTA and FQGNSA. CDR3 protein: CASSSGQGGTGELFF. The CDR3, as DNA: TGTGCCAGCAGCTCGGGACAGGGCGGCACCGGGGAGCTGTTTTTT.

The gene calls are TRBV5-8 and TRBJ1-5, with D tentatively TRBD1 (5 bases). Germline CDR1 is SGHTS and CDR2 is YDEGEE. Deletions cut 4 bases from V and 5 bases from J, with 13 bases between. This CDR3 has 14 residues. In nucleotides, the CDR3 is TGTGCCAGCAGCCCTTACAGGACCTATCAGCCCCAGCATTTT. Translating gives CASSPYRTYQPQHF.

The rearrangement uses TRBV6-5 and TRBJ1-1; 11 nucleotides match TRBD1. The germline V gene encodes CDR1 MNHEY and CDR2 SVGAGI. The V and J ends lost 5 bases and 8 bases, in that order; junction bases with no gene match: 10. The CDR3 extends over 15 amino acids. The CDR3 DNA reads as TGTGCCAGCAGTACCACGGACAGGGGGCTAGGAGAAGCTTTCTTT. Protein: CASSTTDRGLGEAFF.

This clone was counted a few times. The genes are TRBV18 and TRBJ1-6; D unclear. Per germline, CDR1 KGHSH and CDR2 LQKENI. The CDR3 sequence is 15 residues long. Between the trimmed V and J ends, which lost 2 bases and 7 bases, there was a span of 12 bases. The CDR3 protein is CASSPEQANNSPLHF. The CDR3 DNA is TGTGCCAGCTCACCAGAGCAGGCGAACAATTCACCCCTCCACTTT.

This rearrangement joins TRBV5-1 to TRBJ1-4; maybe TRBD1 (5 bases). Germline CDR1 SGHRS, CDR2 YFSETQ. The CDR3 extends over 14 amino acids. Trimming took 4 bases from V and 6 from J, leaving 13 bases between them. This CDR3 is CASSQDISYEKLFF. As DNA, the CDR3 is TGCGCCAGCAGCCAGGACATCTCTTATGAAAAACTGTTTTTT. The full variable domain, with the rest looked up from reference TRBV5-1 and TRBJ1-4, is KAGVTQTPRYLIKTRGQQVTLSCSPISGHRSVSWYQQTPGQGLQFLFEYFSETQRNKGNFPGRFSGRQFSNSRSEMNVSTLELGDSALYLCASSQDISYEKLFFGSGTQLSVL.

This chain uses TRBV11-3 with TRBJ2-2; D remains unclear. The CDR3 is 12 residues long. V shed 5 bases and J shed 3 bases, with 4 bases lying between them. Per the germline V gene, CDR1 is SGHNT and CDR2 is YENEEA. DNA of the CDR3: TGTGCCAGCAGCCTTCACACCGGGGAGCTGTTTTTT. As protein: CASSLHTGELFF.

This rearrangement joins TRBV4-2 to TRBJ2-7; TRBD2 aligns across 10 bases. The CDR3 totals 18 residues. Germline CDR1 and CDR2: LGHNA and YNFKEQ. The junction had 13 bases not matched to a gene; V was cut back by 0 bases and J by 5 bases. In nucleotides, the CDR3 is TGTGCCAGCAGCCAAGATCCCCTAGCGGGGGCAATCCTCAACGAGCAGTACTTC. It yields the protein CASSQDPLAGAILNEQYF.

The rearrangement links TRBV6-5 to TRBJ1-2, with 9 bases identical to TRBD1. Germline assignment: CDR1 MNHEY and CDR2 SVGAGI. The CDR3 runs to 15 residues. The ends lost 5 bases at V and 3 bases at J; junction bases unmatched: 7. The DNA of the CDR3 is TGTGCCAGCAGTAACCGGGACAGGGCCTACTATGGCTACACCTTC. Its protein is CASSNRDRAYYGYTF.

This chain connects TRBV5-4 to TRBJ2-2, with a possible D match to TRBD1 (6 bases). V was clipped by 10 bases and J by 1 base, with 14 bases between them. The germline gives CDR1 SGHNT, CDR2 YYREEE (reference sequence). This CDR3 region has 14 residues. CDR3 nucleotide sequence: TGTGCCTCAGGGACACAGGGGAACACCGGGGAGCTGTTTTTT. It codes for CASGTQGNTGELFF.

The chain joins TRBV29-1 to TRBJ2-5; perhaps TRBD1 as D (6 bases). Germline loops: CDR1 SQVTM, CDR2 ANQGSEA. This CDR3 is 13 amino acids long. V was trimmed by 4 bases and J by 5 bases, leaving 14 bases between them. CDR3 coding DNA: TGCAGCGTTGTGGCAGGGGTCGTGGAGACCCAGTACTTC. Translating gives CSVVAGVVETQYF. The full variable domain, in which reference TRBV29-1 and TRBJ2-5 provide the parts outside the CDR3, is SAVISQKPSRDICQRGTSLTIQCQVDSQVTMMFWYRQQPGQSLTLIATANQGSEATYESGFVIDKFPISRPNLTFSTLTVSNMSPEDSSIYLCSVVAGVVETQYFGPGTRLLVL.

The chain employs TRBV2 and TRBJ2-7; D perhaps matches TRBD1 (5 bases). V lost 8 bases to trimming and J lost 5 bases, with 16 bases between them. Germline lookup yields CDR1 SNHLY and CDR2 FYNNEI. The CDR3 is 13 residues long. The CDR3 sequence is CASLKGARDEQYF. In DNA, the CDR3 is TGTGCCAGCCTTAAAGGGGCCAGAGACGAGCAGTACTTC.

The chain combines TRBV7-2 with TRBJ2-1; a weak D match, TRBD1 (6 bases). Trimming removed 5 bases at V and 0 bases at J, with 17 bases between. Germline loops: CDR1 SGHTA, CDR2 FQGNSA. The CDR3 has 17 residues. DNA for the CDR3: TGTGCCAGCAGCCCTGACTCAGGGGCTGTCTCCTACAATGAGCAGTTCTTC. Protein product: CASSPDSGAVSYNEQFF.

This chain connects TRBV2 to TRBJ2-1; 8 positions match TRBD1. There are 15 residues in the CDR3. Germline V lookup: CDR1 SNHLY, CDR2 FYNNEI. V lost 4 bases to trimming and J lost 6 bases; unmatched junction nucleotides: 8. The CDR3 coding sequence is TGTGCCAGCAGTGTACGCCGGGACAGGAGCAATGAGCAGTTCTTC. The encoded protein is CASSVRRDRSNEQFF. Supplemented by reference TRBV2 and TRBJ2-1, the full variable domain reads EPEVTQTPSHQVTQMGQEVILRCVPISNHLYFYWYRQILGQKVEFLVSFYNNEISEKSEIFDDQFSVERPDGSNFTLKIRSTKLEDSAMYFCASSVRRDRSNEQFFGPGTRLTVL.

This chain links TRBV4-1 with TRBJ1-2; D is perhaps TRBD1 (5 bases). V lost 0 bases to trimming and J lost 3 bases, with 8 bases between them. CDR3 length: 14 residues. The germline V gene has CDR1 MGHRA and CDR2 YSYEKL. The CDR3 loop reads CASSQEAGYYGYTF. As DNA, the CDR3 is TGCGCCAGCAGCCAAGAAGCAGGGTACTATGGCTACACCTTC.

This chain connects TRBV14 to TRBJ2-1; D possibly corresponds to TRBD1 (8 bases). Germline loops: CDR1 SGHDN, CDR2 FVKESK. V was cut by 2 bases and J by 4 bases, with 12 bases left in between. The CDR3 covers 15 residues. The CDR3 DNA reads as TGTGCCAGCAGCCAACTACAGGGGGGGTACAATGAGCAGTTCTTC. Amino acids: CASSQLQGGYNEQFF.

The chain joins TRBV19 to TRBJ2-2; 14 bases fit TRBD2. The CDR3 consists of 17 residues. Germline V CDR1 and CDR2: LNHDA, SQIVND (reference sequence). The V gene end was trimmed by 5 bases and the J gene end by 0 bases; junction bases not matched to a gene: 2. For the CDR3, the DNA is TGTGCCAGTAGTCGACTAGCGGGGGGGTCGAACACCGGGGAGCTGTTTTTT. Its protein product is CASSRLAGGSNTGELFF.

The chain carries TRBV6-1 and TRBJ2-1; no reliable D call. Between the trimmed V and J ends, which lost 1 base and 8 bases, there was a span of 15 bases. The CDR3 is 15 residues long. From germline, CDR1 is MNHNS and CDR2 SASEGT. The CDR3 DNA follows: TGTGCCAGCAGTGAAGGGCAGAGGCCCCTCTATGAGCAGTTCTTC. Translating it yields CASSEGQRPLYEQFF.